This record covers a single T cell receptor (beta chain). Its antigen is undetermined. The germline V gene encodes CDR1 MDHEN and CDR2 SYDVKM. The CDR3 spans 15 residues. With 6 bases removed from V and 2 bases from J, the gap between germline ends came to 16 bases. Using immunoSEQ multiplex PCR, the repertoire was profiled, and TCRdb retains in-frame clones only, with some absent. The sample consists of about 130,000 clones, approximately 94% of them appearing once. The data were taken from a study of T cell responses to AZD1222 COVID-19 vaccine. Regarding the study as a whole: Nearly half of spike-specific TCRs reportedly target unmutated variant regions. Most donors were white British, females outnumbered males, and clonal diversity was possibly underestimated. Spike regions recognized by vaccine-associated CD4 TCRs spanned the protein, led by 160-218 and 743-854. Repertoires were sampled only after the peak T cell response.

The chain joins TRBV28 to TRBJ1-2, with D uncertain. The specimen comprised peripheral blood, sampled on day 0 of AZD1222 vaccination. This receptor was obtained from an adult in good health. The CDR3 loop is CASRAEGFSNYGYTF. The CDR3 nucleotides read TGTGCCAGCAGAGCCGAGGGTTTTTCCAACTATGGCTACACCTTC.